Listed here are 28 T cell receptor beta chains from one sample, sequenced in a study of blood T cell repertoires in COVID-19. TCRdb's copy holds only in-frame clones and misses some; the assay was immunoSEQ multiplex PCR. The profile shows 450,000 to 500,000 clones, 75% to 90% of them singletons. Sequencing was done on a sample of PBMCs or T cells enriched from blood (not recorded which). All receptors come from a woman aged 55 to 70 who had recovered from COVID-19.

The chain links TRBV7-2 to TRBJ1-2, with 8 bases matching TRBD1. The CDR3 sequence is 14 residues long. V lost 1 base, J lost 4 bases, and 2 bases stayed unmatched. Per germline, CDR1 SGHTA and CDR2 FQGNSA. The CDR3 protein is CASSLDRGAYGYTF. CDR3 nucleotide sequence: TGTGCCAGCAGCTTAGACAGGGGGGCCTATGGCTACACCTTC.

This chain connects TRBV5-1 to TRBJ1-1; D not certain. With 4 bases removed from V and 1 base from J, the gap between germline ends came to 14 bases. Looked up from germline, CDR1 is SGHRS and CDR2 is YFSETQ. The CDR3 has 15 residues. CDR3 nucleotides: TGCGCCAGCAGCCTCATCGGACGGGAGAACACTGAAGCTTTCTTT. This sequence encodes CASSLIGRENTEAFF.

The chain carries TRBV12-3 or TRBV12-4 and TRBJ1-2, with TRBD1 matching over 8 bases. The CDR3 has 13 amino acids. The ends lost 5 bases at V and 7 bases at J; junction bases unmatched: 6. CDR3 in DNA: TGTGCCAGCAGTCAGGACAGGGAGCTTGGCTACACCTTC. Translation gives CASSQDRELGYTF.

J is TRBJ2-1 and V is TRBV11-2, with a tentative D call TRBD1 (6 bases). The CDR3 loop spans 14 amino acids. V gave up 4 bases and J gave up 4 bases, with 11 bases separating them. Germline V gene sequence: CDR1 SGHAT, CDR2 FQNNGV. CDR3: CASSSLTGYNEQFF. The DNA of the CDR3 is TGTGCCAGCAGCTCCCTGACAGGTTACAATGAGCAGTTCTTC.

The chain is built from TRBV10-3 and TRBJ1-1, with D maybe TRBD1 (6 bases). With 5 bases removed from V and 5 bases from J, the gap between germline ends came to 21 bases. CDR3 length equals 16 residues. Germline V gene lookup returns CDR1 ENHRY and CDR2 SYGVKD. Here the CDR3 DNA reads TGTGCCATCAGTCCCCGCGGGGGCATCGGTCGGACTGAAGCTTTCTTT. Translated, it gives CAISPRGGIGRTEAFF.

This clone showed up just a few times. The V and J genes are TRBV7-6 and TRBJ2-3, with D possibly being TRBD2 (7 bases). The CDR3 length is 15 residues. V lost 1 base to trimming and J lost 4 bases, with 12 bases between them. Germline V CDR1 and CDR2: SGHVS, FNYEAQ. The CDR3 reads CASSLGGGPPDTQYF. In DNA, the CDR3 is TGTGCCAGCAGCTTAGGGGGGGGCCCTCCAGATACGCAGTATTTT.

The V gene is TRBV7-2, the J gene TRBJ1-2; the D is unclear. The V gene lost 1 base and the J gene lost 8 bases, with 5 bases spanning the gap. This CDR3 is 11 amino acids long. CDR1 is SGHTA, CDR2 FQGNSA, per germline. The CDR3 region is CASSLVAGYTF. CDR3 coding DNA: TGTGCCAGCAGCTTAGTAGCAGGCTACACCTTC. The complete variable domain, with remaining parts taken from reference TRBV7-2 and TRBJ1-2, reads GAGVSQSPSNKVTEKGKDVELRCDPISGHTALYWYRQSLGQGLEFLIYFQGNSAPDKSGLPSDRFSAERTGGSVSTLTIQRTQQEDSAVYLCASSLVAGYTFGSGTRLTVV.

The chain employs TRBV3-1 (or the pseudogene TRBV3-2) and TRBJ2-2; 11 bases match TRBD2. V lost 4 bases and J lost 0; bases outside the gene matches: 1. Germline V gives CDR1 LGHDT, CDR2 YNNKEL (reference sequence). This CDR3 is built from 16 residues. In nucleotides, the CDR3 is TGTGCCAGCAGCCGTAGCGGGGGGGCGAACACCGGGGAGCTGTTTTTT. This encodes CASSRSGGANTGELFF.

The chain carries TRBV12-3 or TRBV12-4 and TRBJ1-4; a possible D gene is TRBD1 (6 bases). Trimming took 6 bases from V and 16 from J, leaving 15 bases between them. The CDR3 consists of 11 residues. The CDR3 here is CASSIGGREFF. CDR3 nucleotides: TGTGCCAGCAGCATAGGGGGGAGGGAGTTTTTT.

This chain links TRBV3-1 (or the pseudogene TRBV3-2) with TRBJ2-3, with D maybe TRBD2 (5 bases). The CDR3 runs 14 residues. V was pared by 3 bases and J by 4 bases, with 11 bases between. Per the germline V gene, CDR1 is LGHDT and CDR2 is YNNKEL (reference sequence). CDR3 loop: CASSHGVLADTQYF. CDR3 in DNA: TGTGCCAGCAGCCACGGGGTCTTGGCAGATACGCAGTATTTT.

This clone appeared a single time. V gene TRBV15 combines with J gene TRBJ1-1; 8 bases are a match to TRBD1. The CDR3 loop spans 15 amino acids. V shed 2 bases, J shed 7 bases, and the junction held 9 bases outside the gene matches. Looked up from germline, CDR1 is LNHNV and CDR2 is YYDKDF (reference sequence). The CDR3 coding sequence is TGTGCCACCAGCAGACCGCCCGGGACAGGTTTTGAAGCTTTCTTT. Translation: CATSRPPGTGFEAFF.

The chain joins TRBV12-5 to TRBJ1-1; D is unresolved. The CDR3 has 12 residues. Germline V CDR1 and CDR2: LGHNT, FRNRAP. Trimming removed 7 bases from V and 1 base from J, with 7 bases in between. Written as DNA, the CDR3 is TGTGCTAGTGCCTCTACGAACACTGAAGCTTTCTTT. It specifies CASASTNTEAFF.

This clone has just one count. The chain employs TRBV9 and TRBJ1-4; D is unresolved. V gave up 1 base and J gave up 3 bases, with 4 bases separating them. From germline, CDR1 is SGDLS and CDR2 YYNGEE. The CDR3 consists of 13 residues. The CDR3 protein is CASSVRANEKLFF. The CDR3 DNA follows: TGTGCCAGCAGCGTACGGGCTAATGAAAAACTGTTTTTT.

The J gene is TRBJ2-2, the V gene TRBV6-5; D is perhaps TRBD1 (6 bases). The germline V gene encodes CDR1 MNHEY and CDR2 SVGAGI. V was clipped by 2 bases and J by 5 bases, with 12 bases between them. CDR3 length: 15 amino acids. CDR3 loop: CASSYRDQGTGELFF. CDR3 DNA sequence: TGTGCCAGCAGTTACCGGGACCAGGGGACCGGGGAGCTGTTTTTT.

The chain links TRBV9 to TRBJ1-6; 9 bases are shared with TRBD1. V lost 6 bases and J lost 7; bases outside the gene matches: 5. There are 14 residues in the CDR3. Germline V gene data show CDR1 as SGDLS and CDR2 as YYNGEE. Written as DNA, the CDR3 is TGTGCCAGCAATGACAGGGGGAAAAATTCACCCCTCCACTTT. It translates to CASNDRGKNSPLHF.

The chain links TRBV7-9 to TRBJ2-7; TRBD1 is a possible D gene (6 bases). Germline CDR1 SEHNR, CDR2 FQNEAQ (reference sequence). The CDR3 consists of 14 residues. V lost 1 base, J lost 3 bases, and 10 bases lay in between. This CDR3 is CASSLERGNYEQYF. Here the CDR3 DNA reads TGTGCCAGCAGCTTAGAAAGGGGGAACTACGAGCAGTACTTC.

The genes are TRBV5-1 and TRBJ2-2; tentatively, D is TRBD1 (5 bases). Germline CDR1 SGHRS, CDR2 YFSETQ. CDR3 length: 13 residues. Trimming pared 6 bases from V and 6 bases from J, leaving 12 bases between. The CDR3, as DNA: TGCGCCAGCACCCCGGACATATCCGGGGAGCTGTTTTTT. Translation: CASTPDISGELFF.

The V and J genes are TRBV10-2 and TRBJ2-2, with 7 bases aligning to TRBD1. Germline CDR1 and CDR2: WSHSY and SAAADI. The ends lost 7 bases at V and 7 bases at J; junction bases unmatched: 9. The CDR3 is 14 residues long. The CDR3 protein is CASKGQRGSGELFF. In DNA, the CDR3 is TGCGCCAGCAAGGGACAGAGGGGCAGCGGGGAGCTGTTTTTT.

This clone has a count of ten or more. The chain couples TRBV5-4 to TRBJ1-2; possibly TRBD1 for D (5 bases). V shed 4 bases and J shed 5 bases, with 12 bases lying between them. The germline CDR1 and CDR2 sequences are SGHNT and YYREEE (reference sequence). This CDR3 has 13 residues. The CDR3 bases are TGTGCCAGCAGCCAAGACAGTATATATGGCTACACCTTC. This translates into CASSQDSIYGYTF. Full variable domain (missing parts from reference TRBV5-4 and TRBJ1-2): ETGVTQSPTHLIKTRGQQVTLRCSSQSGHNTVSWYQQALGQGPQFIFQYYREEENGRGNFPPRFSGLQFPNYSSELNVNALELDDSALYLCASSQDSIYGYTFGSGTRLTVV.

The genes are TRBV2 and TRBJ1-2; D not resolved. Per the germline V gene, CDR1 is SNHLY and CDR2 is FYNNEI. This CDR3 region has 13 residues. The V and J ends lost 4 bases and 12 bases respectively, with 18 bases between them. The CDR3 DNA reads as TGTGCCAGCAGTGTGGTAGTGACCCAGCAGGACACCTTC. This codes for CASSVVVTQQDTF.

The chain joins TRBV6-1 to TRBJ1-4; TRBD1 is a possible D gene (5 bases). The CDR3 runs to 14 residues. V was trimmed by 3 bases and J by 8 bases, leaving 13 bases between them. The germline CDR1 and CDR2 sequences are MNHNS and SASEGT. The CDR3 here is CASSDGNRGEKLFF. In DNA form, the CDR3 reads TGTGCCAGCAGTGACGGGAATCGGGGGGAAAAACTGTTTTTT.

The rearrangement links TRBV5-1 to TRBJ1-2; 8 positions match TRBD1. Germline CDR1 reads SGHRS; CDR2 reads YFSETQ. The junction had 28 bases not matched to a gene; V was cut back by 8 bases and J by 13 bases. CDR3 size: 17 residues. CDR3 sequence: CASKNKQLGQGLEGSTF. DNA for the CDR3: TGCGCCAGTAAGAACAAACAGCTCGGACAGGGCCTCGAGGGGTCCACCTTC.

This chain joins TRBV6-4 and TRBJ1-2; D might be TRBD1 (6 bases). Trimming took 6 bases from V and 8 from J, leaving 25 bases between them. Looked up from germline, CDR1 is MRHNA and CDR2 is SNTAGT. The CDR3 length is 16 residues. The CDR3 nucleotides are TGTGCCAGCAGGGGTGCCCAGGGGTGGGATCTTATGGGCTACACCTTC. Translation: CASRGAQGWDLMGYTF.

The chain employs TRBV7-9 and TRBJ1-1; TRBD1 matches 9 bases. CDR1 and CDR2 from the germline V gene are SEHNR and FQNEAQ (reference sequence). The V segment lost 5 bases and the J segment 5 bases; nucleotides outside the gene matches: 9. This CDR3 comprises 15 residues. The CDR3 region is CASSPQGAIWTEAFF. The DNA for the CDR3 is TGTGCCAGCAGCCCACAGGGGGCGATTTGGACTGAAGCTTTCTTT.

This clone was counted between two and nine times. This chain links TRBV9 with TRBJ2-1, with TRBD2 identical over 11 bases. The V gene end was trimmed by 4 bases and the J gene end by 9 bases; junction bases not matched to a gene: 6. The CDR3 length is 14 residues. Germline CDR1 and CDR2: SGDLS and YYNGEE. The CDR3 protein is CASSQPSGGLEQFF. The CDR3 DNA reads TGTGCCAGCAGCCAACCTAGCGGGGGGCTTGAGCAGTTCTTC.

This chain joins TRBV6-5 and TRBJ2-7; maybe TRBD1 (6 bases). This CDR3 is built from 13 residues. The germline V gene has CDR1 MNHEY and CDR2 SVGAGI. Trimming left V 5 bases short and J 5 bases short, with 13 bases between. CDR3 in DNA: TGTGCCAGCAGTAGAACAGGGTACGACGAGCAGTACGTC. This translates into CASSRTGYDEQYV.

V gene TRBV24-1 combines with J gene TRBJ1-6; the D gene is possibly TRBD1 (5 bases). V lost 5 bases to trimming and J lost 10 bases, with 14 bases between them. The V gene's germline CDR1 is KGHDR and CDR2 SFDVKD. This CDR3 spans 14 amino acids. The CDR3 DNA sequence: TGTGCCACCAGTGGAAGGGAGGCAGGGTCACCCCTCCACTTT. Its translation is CATSGREAGSPLHF.

The CDR3 spells CASSSGGSSSYNSPLHF. The CDR3 DNA sequence: TGTGCCAGCAGCTCTGGAGGGTCCAGCTCCTATAATTCACCCCTCCACTTT. The chain is built from TRBV13 and TRBJ1-6; no firm D call. This CDR3 is built from 17 residues. V dropped 4 bases and J dropped 0 bases, with 13 bases sitting between them. Germline assignment: CDR1 PRHDT and CDR2 FYEKMQ (reference sequence).